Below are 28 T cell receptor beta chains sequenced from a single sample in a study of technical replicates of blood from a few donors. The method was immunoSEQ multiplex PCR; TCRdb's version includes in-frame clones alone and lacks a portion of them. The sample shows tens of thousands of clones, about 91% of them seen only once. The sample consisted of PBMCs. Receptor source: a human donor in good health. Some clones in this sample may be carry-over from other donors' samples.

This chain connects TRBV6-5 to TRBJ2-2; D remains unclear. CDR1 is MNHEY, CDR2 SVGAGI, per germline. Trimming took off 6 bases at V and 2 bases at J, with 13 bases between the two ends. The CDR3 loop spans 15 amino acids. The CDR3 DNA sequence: TGTGCCAGCAGCCCGGCTAGAGCAAACACCGGGGAGCTGTTTTTT. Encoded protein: CASSPARANTGELFF.

CDR3 nucleotides: TGTGCCAGCAGCCCCCGGTTGTTGAACACTGAAGCTTTCTTT. Amino acids: CASSPRLLNTEAFF. The chain employs TRBV13 and TRBJ1-1; D is uncertain. Germline CDR1 and CDR2: PRHDT and FYEKMQ (reference sequence). Trimming pared 5 bases from V and 0 bases from J, leaving 10 bases between. The CDR3 is made up of 14 amino acids.

The CDR3 DNA follows: TGTGCCTGGACTTCGGGAAACACAGATACGCAGTATTTT. Translation: CAWTSGNTDTQYF. The rearrangement links TRBV30 to TRBJ2-3, with a possible D match to TRBD2 (5 bases). This CDR3 has 13 amino acids. The germline CDR1 and CDR2 sequences are GTSNPN and SVGIG (reference sequence). V lost 4 bases, J lost 2 bases, and 10 bases lay in between.

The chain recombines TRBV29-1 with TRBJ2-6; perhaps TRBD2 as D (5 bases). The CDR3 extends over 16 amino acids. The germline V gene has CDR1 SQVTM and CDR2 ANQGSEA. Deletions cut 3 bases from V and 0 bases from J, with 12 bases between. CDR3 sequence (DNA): TGCAGCGTTGAGAGCTCGGAGGACTCTGGGGCCAACGTCCTGACTTTC. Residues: CSVESSEDSGANVLTF. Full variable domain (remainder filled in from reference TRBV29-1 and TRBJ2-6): SAVISQKPSRDICQRGTSLTIQCQVDSQVTMMFWYRQQPGQSLTLIATANQGSEATYESGFVIDKFPISRPNLTFSTLTVSNMSPEDSSIYLCSVESSEDSGANVLTFGAGSRLTVL.

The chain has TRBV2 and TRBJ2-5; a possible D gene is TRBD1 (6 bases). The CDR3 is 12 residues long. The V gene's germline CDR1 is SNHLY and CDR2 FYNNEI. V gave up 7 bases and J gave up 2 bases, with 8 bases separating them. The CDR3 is CASKGDQETQYF. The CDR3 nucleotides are TGTGCCAGCAAGGGGGATCAAGAGACCCAGTACTTC.

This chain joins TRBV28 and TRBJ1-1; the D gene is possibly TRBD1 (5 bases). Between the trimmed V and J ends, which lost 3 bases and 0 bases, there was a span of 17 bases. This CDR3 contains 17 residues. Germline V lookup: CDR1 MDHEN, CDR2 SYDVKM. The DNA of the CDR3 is TGTGCCAGCAGTTTCGATTTTCCAGGGTGGGTGAACACTGAAGCTTTCTTT. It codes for CASSFDFPGWVNTEAFF.

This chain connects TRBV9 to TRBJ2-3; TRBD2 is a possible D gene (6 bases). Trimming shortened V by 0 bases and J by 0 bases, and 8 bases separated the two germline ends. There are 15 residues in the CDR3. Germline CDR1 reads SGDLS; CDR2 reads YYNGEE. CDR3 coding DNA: TGTGCCAGCAGCGTAGCTACTAGCAGCACAGATACGCAGTATTTT. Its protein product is CASSVATSSTDTQYF.

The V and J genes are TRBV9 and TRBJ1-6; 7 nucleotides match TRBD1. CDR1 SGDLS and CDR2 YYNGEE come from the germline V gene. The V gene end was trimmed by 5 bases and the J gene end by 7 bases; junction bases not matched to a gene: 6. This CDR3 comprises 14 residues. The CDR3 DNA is TGTGCCAGCAGTGGAGGACAGGCAAATTCACCCCTCCACTTT. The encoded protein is CASSGGQANSPLHF.

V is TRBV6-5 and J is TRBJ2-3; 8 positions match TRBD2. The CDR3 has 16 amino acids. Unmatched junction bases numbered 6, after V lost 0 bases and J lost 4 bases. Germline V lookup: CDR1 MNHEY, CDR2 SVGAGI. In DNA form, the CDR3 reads TGTGCCAGCAGTTACTCGATTGCGGGAGGATCAGATACGCAGTATTTT. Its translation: CASSYSIAGGSDTQYF.

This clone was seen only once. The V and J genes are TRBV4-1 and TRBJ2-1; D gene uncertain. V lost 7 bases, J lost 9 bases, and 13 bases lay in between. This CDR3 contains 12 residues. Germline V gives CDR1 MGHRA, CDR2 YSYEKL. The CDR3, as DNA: TGCGCCAGCACCGGAGATTCGGGTGAGCAGTTCTTC. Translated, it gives CASTGDSGEQFF.

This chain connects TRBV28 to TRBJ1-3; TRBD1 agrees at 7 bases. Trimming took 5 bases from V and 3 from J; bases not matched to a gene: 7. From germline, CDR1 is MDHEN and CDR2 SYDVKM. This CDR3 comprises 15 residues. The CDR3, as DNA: TGTGCCAGCAGTGAGGGGGCAGCGGGTGGAAACACCATATATTTT. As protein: CASSEGAAGGNTIYF. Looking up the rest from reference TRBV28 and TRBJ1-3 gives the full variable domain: DVKVTQSSRYLVKRTGEKVFLECVQDMDHENMFWYRQDPGLGLRLIYFSYDVKMKEKGDIPEGYSVSREKKERFSLILESASTNQTSMYLCASSEGAAGGNTIYFGEGSWLTVV.

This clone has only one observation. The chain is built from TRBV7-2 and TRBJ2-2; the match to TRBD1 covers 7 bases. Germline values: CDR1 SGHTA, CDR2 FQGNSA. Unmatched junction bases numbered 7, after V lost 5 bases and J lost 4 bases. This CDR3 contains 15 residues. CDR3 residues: CASSQGGAGTGELFF. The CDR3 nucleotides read TGTGCCAGCAGCCAAGGGGGCGCGGGCACCGGGGAGCTGTTTTTT.

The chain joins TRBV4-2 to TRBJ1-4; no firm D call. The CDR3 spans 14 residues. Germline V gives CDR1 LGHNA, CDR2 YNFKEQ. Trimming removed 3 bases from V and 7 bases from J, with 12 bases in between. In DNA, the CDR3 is TGTGCCAGCAGCCACCTTACCCCGGGTGAAAAACTGTTTTTT. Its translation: CASSHLTPGEKLFF.

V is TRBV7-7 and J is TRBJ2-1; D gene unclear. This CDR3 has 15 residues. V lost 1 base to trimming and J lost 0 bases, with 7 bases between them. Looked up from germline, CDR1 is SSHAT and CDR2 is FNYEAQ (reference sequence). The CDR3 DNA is TGTGCCAGCAGCTTAGAGCCGAGCTCCTACAATGAGCAGTTCTTC. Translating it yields CASSLEPSSYNEQFF.

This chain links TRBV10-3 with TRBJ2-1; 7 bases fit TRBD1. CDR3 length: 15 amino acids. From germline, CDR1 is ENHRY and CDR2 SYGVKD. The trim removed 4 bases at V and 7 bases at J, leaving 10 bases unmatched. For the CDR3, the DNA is TGTGCCATCAGTGGGCCCCGGGACAGCACGAATGAGCAGTTCTTC. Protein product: CAISGPRDSTNEQFF.

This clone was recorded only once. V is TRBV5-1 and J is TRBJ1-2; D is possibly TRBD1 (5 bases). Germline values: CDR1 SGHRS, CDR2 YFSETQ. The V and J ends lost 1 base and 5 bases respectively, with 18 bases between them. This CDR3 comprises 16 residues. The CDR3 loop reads CASSLLDTRLGYGYTF. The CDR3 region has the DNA TGCGCCAGCAGCTTGTTGGACACACGGCTTGGATATGGCTACACCTTC.

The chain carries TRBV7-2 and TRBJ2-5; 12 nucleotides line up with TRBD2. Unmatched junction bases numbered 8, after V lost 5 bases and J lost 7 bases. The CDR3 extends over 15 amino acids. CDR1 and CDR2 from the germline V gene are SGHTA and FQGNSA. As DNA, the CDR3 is TGTGCCAGCAGCGCTGGGACTAGCGGGCGGGGGACCCAGTACTTC. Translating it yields CASSAGTSGRGTQYF.

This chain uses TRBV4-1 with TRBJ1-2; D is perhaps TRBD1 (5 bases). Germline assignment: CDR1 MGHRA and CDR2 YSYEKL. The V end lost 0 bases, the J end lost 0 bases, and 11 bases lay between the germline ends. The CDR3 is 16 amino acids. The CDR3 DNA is TGCGCCAGCAGCCAAGAGGTGAGCAGGGCTAACTATGGCTACACCTTC. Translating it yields CASSQEVSRANYGYTF.

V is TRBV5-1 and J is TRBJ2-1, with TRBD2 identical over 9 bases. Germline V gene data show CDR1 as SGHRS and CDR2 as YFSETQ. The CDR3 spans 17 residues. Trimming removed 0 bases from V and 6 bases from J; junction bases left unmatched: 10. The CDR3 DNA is TGCGCCAGCAGCTTGGAGTTTGCGGGGGGGACCCTCAATGAGCAGTTCTTC. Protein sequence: CASSLEFAGGTLNEQFF.

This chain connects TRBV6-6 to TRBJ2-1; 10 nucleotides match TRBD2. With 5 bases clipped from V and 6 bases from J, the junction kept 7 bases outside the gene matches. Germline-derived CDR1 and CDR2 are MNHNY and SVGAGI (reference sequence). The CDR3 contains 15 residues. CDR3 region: CASSISGGTFNEQFF. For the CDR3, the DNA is TGTGCCAGCAGTATTAGCGGGGGGACTTTCAATGAGCAGTTCTTC.

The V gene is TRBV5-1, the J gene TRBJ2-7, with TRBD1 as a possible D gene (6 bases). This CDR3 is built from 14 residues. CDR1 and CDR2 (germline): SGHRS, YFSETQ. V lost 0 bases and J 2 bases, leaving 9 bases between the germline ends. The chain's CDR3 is CASSLGDTTYEQYF. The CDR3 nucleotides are TGCGCCAGCAGCTTGGGGGACACCACCTACGAGCAGTACTTC.

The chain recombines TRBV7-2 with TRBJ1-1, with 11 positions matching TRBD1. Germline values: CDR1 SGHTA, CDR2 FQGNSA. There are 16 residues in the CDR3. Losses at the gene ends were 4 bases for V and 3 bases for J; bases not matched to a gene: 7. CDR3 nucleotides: TGTGCCAGCAGCTACGGGACAGGGGGTACGTACACTGAAGCTTTCTTT. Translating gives CASSYGTGGTYTEAFF.

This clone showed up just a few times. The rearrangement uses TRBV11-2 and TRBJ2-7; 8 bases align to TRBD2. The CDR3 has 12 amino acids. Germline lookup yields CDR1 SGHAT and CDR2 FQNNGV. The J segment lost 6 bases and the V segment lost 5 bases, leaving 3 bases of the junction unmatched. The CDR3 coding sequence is TGTGCCAGCAGCGGCCGGGGGGGCGAGCAGTACTTC. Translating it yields CASSGRGGEQYF.

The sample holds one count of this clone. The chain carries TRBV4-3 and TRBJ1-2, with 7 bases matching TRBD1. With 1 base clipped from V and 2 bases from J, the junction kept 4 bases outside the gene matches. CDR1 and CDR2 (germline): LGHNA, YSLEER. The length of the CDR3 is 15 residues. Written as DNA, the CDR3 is TGCGCCAGCAGCCAAGCCCTGACAGGGAACTATGGCTACACCTTC. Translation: CASSQALTGNYGYTF.

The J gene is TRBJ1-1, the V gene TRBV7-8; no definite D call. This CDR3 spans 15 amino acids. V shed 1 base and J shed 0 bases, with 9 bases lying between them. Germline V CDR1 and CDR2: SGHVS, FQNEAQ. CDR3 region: CASSLDRLVNTEAFF. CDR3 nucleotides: TGTGCCAGCAGCTTAGACCGACTGGTGAACACTGAAGCTTTCTTT.

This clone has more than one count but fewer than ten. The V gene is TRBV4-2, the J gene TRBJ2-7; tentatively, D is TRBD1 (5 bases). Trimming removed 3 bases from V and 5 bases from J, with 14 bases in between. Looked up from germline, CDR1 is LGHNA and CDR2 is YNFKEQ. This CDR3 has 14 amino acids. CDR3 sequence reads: CASSQEWTNHEQYF. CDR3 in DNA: TGTGCCAGCAGCCAGGAGTGGACAAACCACGAGCAGTACTTC.

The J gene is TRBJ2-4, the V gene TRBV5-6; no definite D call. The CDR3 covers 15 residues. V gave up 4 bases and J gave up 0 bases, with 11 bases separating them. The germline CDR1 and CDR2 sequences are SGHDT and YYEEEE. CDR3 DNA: TGTGCCAGCAGCCACCAGGTACTAGCCAAAAACATTCAGTACTTC. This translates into CASSHQVLAKNIQYF.

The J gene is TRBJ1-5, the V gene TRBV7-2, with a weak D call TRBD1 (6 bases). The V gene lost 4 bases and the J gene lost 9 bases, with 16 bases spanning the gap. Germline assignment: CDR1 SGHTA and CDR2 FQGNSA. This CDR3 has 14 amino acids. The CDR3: CASSSGGSGWPQHF. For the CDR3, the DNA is TGTGCCAGCAGCTCTGGGGGCTCCGGATGGCCCCAGCATTTT.